What follows is one TCR beta chain and its context. The germline V gene has CDR1 SGHVS and CDR2 FNYEAQ. Trimming pared 5 bases from V and 1 base from J, leaving 8 bases between. The CDR3 runs to 14 residues. This sample is drawn from a study of OX40 agonist ivuxolimab in advanced cancers. Study background: Three patients responded partially, comprising one with hepatocellular carcinoma and two with cutaneous melanoma.

Sequenced by immunoSEQ multiplex PCR; TCRdb stores in-frame clones only, minus some. The data hold about 80,000 clones, with approximately 92% observed a single time. This material consisted of CD4+ or CD8+ T cells sorted from blood, taken in a trial of the OX40 agonist ivuxolimab. V is TRBV7-6 and J is TRBJ2-2; D call uncertain. The source of this sequence is an adult with an advanced solid tumor such as melanoma, head and neck, liver or kidney cancer. Written as DNA, the CDR3 is TGTGCCAGCAGCGTCAGCGTGAACACCGGGGAGCTGTTTTTT. Protein sequence: CASSVSVNTGELFF.